Below, 16 T cell receptor beta chains from the same sample are listed, as sequenced in a study of T-cell reconstitution after alpha-beta-depleted transplantation in children. Using unique molecular identifiers, the investigators prepared the TCRbeta library. Via MiXCR, TCRdb re-called the PCR reads, giving one row per CDR3 protein. The sample comprises almost 500,000 distinct CDR3 sequences, about an eighth of which are singletons, and more than 5.5% rests with the top ten. This specimen was PBMCs from the stem cell graft donor, taken from the stem cell graft. The origin of the receptors is a human donor who donated a stem cell graft to a child with combined immunodeficiency.

V usage is TRBV27 and J usage is TRBJ2-3; 9 bases are shared with TRBD2. The CDR3 consists of 15 residues. Trimming took 6 bases from V and 2 from J; bases not matched to a gene: 6. CDR1 is MNHEY and CDR2 is SMNVEV in the germline V gene (reference sequence). CDR3 protein: CASSLQRGVTDTQYF. The CDR3 DNA sequence: TGTGCCAGCAGCCTACAGCGGGGGGTCACAGATACGCAGTATTTT.

This clonotype was counted a few times. The chain employs TRBV5-6 and TRBJ2-2; D remains ambiguous. Germline loops: CDR1 SGHDT, CDR2 YYEEEE. The V end was cut by 0 bases, the J end by 5 bases, with 8 bases between. This CDR3 has 14 amino acids. CDR3 sequence reads: CASSLGARTGELFF. CDR3 coding DNA: TGTGCCAGCAGCTTGGGGGCTCGGACCGGGGAGCTGTTTTTT.

The chain couples TRBV28 to TRBJ2-5; D unclear. CDR1 and CDR2 from the germline V gene are MDHEN and SYDVKM. The CDR3 runs 14 residues. V was trimmed by 6 bases and J by 0 bases, leaving 11 bases between them. CDR3 amino acids: CASSPRLNQETQYF. The CDR3 bases are TGTGCCAGCAGCCCCAGATTGAACCAAGAGACCCAGTACTTC.

The chain is built from TRBV20-1 and TRBJ2-7; 9 bases line up with TRBD1. This CDR3 comprises 13 residues. Germline CDR1 reads DFQATT; CDR2 reads SNEGSKA (reference sequence). The junction had 7 bases not matched to a gene; V was cut back by 5 bases and J by 5 bases. This CDR3 is CSALPGQGNEQYF. The CDR3 bases are TGCAGTGCTTTGCCGGGACAGGGCAACGAGCAGTACTTC.

The chain is built from TRBV15 and TRBJ2-7; 10 nucleotides agree with TRBD2. The V and J ends lost 5 bases and 6 bases, in that order; junction bases with no gene match: 16. Germline V lookup: CDR1 LNHNV, CDR2 YYDKDF (reference sequence). This CDR3 is 17 amino acids long. The CDR3 region has the DNA TGTGCCACCAGCGGGGGCAGGTCGGGACTAGCGTTGTCCGAGCAGTACTTC. Protein: CATSGGRSGLALSEQYF. Based on the CDR3 plus reference TRBV15 and TRBJ2-7, the full variable domain is DAMVIQNPRYQVTQFGKPVTLSCSQTLNHNVMYWYQQKSSQAPKLLFHYYDKDFNNEADTPDNFQSRRPNTSFCFLDIRSPGLGDTAMYLCATSGGRSGLALSEQYFGPGTRLTVT.

This clonotype has just a few counts. This chain uses TRBV29-1 with TRBJ2-3; TRBD2 is a possible D gene (5 bases). V lost 6 bases to trimming and J lost 2 bases, with 12 bases between them. This CDR3 is 13 amino acids long. Germline CDR1 and CDR2: SQVTM and ANQGSEA. The chain's CDR3 is CSVLTGNTDTQYF. The CDR3, as DNA: TGCAGCGTCCTAACCGGGAACACAGATACGCAGTATTTT.

The chain combines TRBV7-2 with TRBJ2-7; D is possibly TRBD1 (6 bases). CDR3 length equals 13 residues. Germline CDR1 reads SGHTA; CDR2 reads FQGNSA. V was clipped by 7 bases and J by 3 bases, with 13 bases between them. CDR3 residues: CASTGENYYEQYF. CDR3 sequence (DNA): TGTGCCAGCACAGGGGAGAATTACTACGAGCAGTACTTC.

This clonotype was picked up a small number of times. This sequence joins TRBV29-1 and TRBJ2-3; D is unresolved. Germline V gives CDR1 SQVTM, CDR2 ANQGSEA. Deletions cut 5 bases from V and 0 bases from J, with 9 bases between. This CDR3 is built from 13 residues. The CDR3 DNA sequence: TGCAGCGTTTCCGGACGGAGCACAGATACGCAGTATTTT. It specifies CSVSGRSTDTQYF.

This clonotype was found many times. The gene calls are TRBV5-1 and TRBJ2-1, with TRBD2 as a possible D gene (6 bases). Trimming shortened V by 4 bases and J by 8 bases, and 16 bases separated the two germline ends. This CDR3 is built from 14 residues. In germline, CDR1 is SGHRS, CDR2 YFSETQ. The CDR3 here is CASSPLGDSDEQFF. The CDR3 DNA follows: TGCGCCAGCAGCCCCTTGGGGGACTCGGATGAGCAGTTCTTC.

The rearrangement uses TRBV5-1 and TRBJ2-5, with D perhaps TRBD1 (6 bases). Germline CDR1 is SGHRS and CDR2 is YFSETQ. Trimming cost V 0 bases and J 2 bases, with 11 bases left between them. CDR3 length equals 15 residues. The CDR3 loop is CASSLGNRVQETQYF. DNA of the CDR3: TGCGCCAGCAGCTTGGGTAACAGGGTACAAGAGACCCAGTACTTC. Combining the CDR3 with reference TRBV5-1 and TRBJ2-5 gives the whole variable domain KAGVTQTPRYLIKTRGQQVTLSCSPISGHRSVSWYQQTPGQGLQFLFEYFSETQRNKGNFPGRFSGRQFSNSRSEMNVSTLELGDSALYLCASSLGNRVQETQYFGPGTRLLVL.

This clonotype was counted between two and nine times. This sequence joins TRBV12-3 or TRBV12-4 and TRBJ1-2; D remains ambiguous. V lost 7 bases and J lost 3, with 9 bases in between. The CDR3 totals 12 residues. CDR3 amino acids: CASTAEYYGYTF. The CDR3 DNA sequence: TGTGCCAGCACTGCGGAATACTATGGCTACACCTTC.

The chain joins TRBV5-6 to TRBJ2-3, with a tentative D call TRBD2 (5 bases). V dropped 5 bases and J dropped 0 bases, with 13 bases sitting between them. CDR1 and CDR2 (germline): SGHDT, YYEEEE. The CDR3 runs to 15 residues. CDR3 amino acids: CASRPARTSTDTQYF. The DNA for the CDR3 is TGTGCCAGCAGGCCTGCTCGGACTAGCACAGATACGCAGTATTTT. The complete variable domain, with remaining parts taken from reference TRBV5-6 and TRBJ2-3, reads DAGVTQSPTHLIKTRGQQVTLRCSPKSGHDTVSWYQQALGQGPQFIFQYYEEEERQRGNFPDRFSGHQFPNYSSELNVNALLLGDSALYLCASRPARTSTDTQYFGPGTRLTVL.

This clonotype was observed a handful of times. The chain carries TRBV29-1 and TRBJ2-7; TRBD1 is a possible D gene (5 bases). The CDR3 covers 13 residues. Trimming removed 6 bases from V and 0 bases from J, with 12 bases in between. In germline, CDR1 is SQVTM, CDR2 ANQGSEA. The CDR3 region has the DNA TGCAGCGTCCTGGGGCGCGTCTCCTACGAGCAGTACTTC. Translating gives CSVLGRVSYEQYF.

This clonotype was seen only a few times. This chain connects TRBV29-1 to TRBJ1-2, with 7 nucleotides matching TRBD1. This CDR3 has 12 residues. V trimming: 6 bases; J trimming: 8 bases; junction bases outside the gene matches: 9. CDR1 and CDR2 from the germline V gene are SQVTM and ANQGSEA. The CDR3: CSVDSGGKGYTF. The CDR3 DNA reads as TGCAGCGTAGACTCAGGGGGGAAGGGCTACACCTTC.

This chain uses TRBV28 with TRBJ1-1; no clear D gene. The CDR3 runs 15 residues. V was shortened by 2 bases and J by 0 bases, with 10 bases between the two germline ends. Germline V lookup: CDR1 MDHEN, CDR2 SYDVKM. In nucleotides, the CDR3 is TGTGCCAGCAGTTTAGGTGTCCGAATGAACACTGAAGCTTTCTTT. It is translated as CASSLGVRMNTEAFF.

The rearrangement uses TRBV11-2 and TRBJ2-3, with 12 bases fitting TRBD2. CDR1 and CDR2 (germline): SGHAT, FQNNGV. V lost 5 bases and J lost 7; bases outside the gene matches: 10. The CDR3 has 16 residues. The CDR3 sequence: CASSDLTSGGGNTQYF. The CDR3 bases are TGTGCCAGCAGCGACTTGACTAGCGGGGGTGGAAATACGCAGTATTTT.